This T cell receptor (beta chain) was retrieved from a study of vaccination effects on CD4 cells after COVID-19. Study details: Post-vaccine sampling occurred a median 72 days after the second dose. A density of about 2 million PBMC per well was used; these cells were cultured with roughly 10 IU/ml IL-2 and approximately 10 ug/ml peptides.

This CDR3 is built from 13 residues. Germline CDR1 SGHRS, CDR2 YFSETQ. The trim removed 7 bases at V and 2 bases at J, leaving 2 bases unmatched. TCRdb's copy holds only in-frame clones and misses some; the assay was immunoSEQ multiplex PCR. The sample has 40,000 to 45,000 clones, just over 75% seen once. Note on this clone: As yet, its antigen is unknown.

Isolating CD4+ T cells followed about 11 days of culture. SARS-CoV-2 infected the person between March and December 2020, as confirmed by PCR. Either the mRNA-1273 or the BNT162b2 vaccine was given to participants as two doses. The authors replaced half the medium with IL-2 medium on days 3 and 7. This chain connects TRBV5-1 to TRBJ2-5, with 10 nucleotides matching TRBD1. This sequence was found in a human donor who had a prior SARS-CoV-2 infection. The specimen comprised CD4+ T cells from PBMCs cultured without peptide, sampled after COVID-19 vaccination. The CDR3 region is CASGQGDQETQYF. The DNA of the CDR3 is TGCGCCAGCGGACAGGGGGATCAAGAGACCCAGTACTTC.